The TCR beta chain described here comes from a study of T cells in Graves' hyperthyroidism and ophthalmopathy. Newly diagnosed patients aged 18 to 65 had hyperthyroidism of under 2 months' duration. Fresh peripheral blood, 9.5 to 10 ml of it, supplied the PBMCs. TCR beta CDR3 sequences were amplified from RNA transcripts. HTBI primers were the set used in a first-round RT-PCR of the TCR CDR3. TCRdb itself ran the multiplex PCR reads through MiXCR, one entry per CDR3 protein. Of hundreds of thousands of distinct CDR3 sequences listed, about 19% are singletons. V was clipped by 4 bases and J by 6 bases, with 18 bases between them. The CDR3 runs to 15 residues. Germline CDR1 reads LGHDT; CDR2 reads YNNKEL (reference sequence). The study, taken as a whole, reports: A 13 V-J signature model discriminated ophthalmopathy versus stable hyperthyroidism.

This clonotype was detected a few times. Its antigen is still unknown. The chain uses TRBV3-1 and TRBJ1-2; D may be TRBD1 (6 bases). Specimen: blood. The receptor was isolated from a woman aged 45-59 years with Graves' hyperthyroidism that later progressed to Graves' ophthalmopathy. The CDR3 loop reads CASSPTFSTGDGYTF. The CDR3 DNA sequence: TGTGCCAGCAGCCCCACTTTCTCGACAGGTGATGGCTACACCTTC.